The T cell receptor beta chain described here comes from a study of patients and donors after allogeneic stem cell transplantation. TCRdb re-derived calls from the RT-PCR reads in MiXCR, one entry per CDR3 protein. The sample lists under 200,000 distinct CDR3 sequences, over 25% occurring once. Per germline, CDR1 KGHDR and CDR2 SFDVKD. J lost 0 bases, V lost 3 bases, and 0 bases had no gene match. The CDR3 sequence is 16 residues long. The V call is TRBV24-1, the J call TRBJ2-3; 12 nucleotides match TRBD2. The sample comprised blood, either unsorted or a sorted T cell fraction (not recorded which). This TCR came from a human donor who was either an allogeneic HSCT recipient or a stem cell or donor lymphocyte infusion donor (not recorded which). It is not recorded whose cells these are; they may come from a transplant donor. CDR3 sequence reads: CATSDGTSGSTDTQYF. In nucleotides, the CDR3 is TGTGCCACCAGTGATGGGACTAGCGGGAGCACAGATACGCAGTATTTT.